The 31 T cell receptor beta chains given below trace back to one sample, sequenced in a study of PD-1 blockade in classical Hodgkin lymphoma. After autologous stem cell transplantation all patients relapsed, and prior brentuximab vedotin exposure differed between cohorts. The repertoire was sequenced with immunoSEQ multiplex PCR; TCRdb's copy has only in-frame clones and lacks some. The data contain tens of thousands of clones, 85% to 90% of them singletons. The sample here was peripheral blood mononuclear cells (PBMCs), taken before the second cycle of nivolumab. The receptors stem from a human donor with classical Hodgkin lymphoma.

With respect to this clone: Germline and junction disagree at one end, which may indicate a read error. V usage is TRBV7-9 and J usage is TRBJ1-2; TRBD1 agrees at 7 bases. CDR1 is SEHNR, CDR2 FQNEAQ, per germline (reference sequence). The CDR3 length is 16 residues. CDR3 sequence reads: CASSLPPGGFNDGYTF. The CDR3 region has the DNA TGTGCCAGCAGCTTACCCCCAGGGGGTTTTAACGATGGCTACACCTTC.

The chain links TRBV28 to TRBJ2-2, with TRBD1 matching 11 bases. The J segment lost 6 bases and the V segment lost 3 bases, leaving 6 bases of the junction unmatched. Germline CDR1 MDHEN, CDR2 SYDVKM. The CDR3 is 16 amino acids. The DNA of the CDR3 is TGTGCCAGCAGTTTTTCGGGACAGGGGGTTCCCGGGGAGCTGTTTTTT. It encodes CASSFSGQGVPGELFF.

This chain links TRBV7-2 with TRBJ2-2; TRBD1 might be the D (5 bases). The germline V gene has CDR1 SGHTA and CDR2 FQGNSA. Trimming shortened V by 1 base and J by 6 bases, and 12 bases separated the two germline ends. The CDR3 length is 15 residues. CDR3 nucleotides: TGTGCCAGCAGCTTAGGTGGGGCACCGGCCGGGGAGCTGTTTTTT. This gives the protein CASSLGGAPAGELFF. The full variable domain, rest sourced from reference TRBV7-2 and TRBJ2-2, is GAGVSQSPSNKVTEKGKDVELRCDPISGHTALYWYRQSLGQGLEFLIYFQGNSAPDKSGLPSDRFSAERTGGSVSTLTIQRTQQEDSAVYLCASSLGGAPAGELFFGEGSRLTVL.

The rearrangement uses TRBV13 and TRBJ2-2; 13 bases agree with TRBD2. Per the germline V gene, CDR1 is PRHDT and CDR2 is FYEKMQ (reference sequence). The CDR3 is 18 residues long. Unmatched junction bases numbered 5, after V lost 2 bases and J lost 2 bases. The CDR3 DNA reads as TGTGCCAGCAGCTTAACGAGGACTAGCGGGAGAAACACCGGGGAGCTGTTTTTT. It codes for CASSLTRTSGRNTGELFF.

In the case of this clone: The same CDR3 also results from other DNA sequences found in this sample. The chain combines TRBV15 with TRBJ1-4, with no clear D. Trimming took 6 bases from V and 8 from J, leaving 13 bases between them. CDR1 LNHNV and CDR2 YYDKDF come from the germline V gene (reference sequence). This CDR3 comprises 13 residues. CDR3 sequence (DNA): TGTGCCACCAGGCCAGCCGACCGGGAAAAACTGTTTTTT. Its protein is CATRPADREKLFF.

The CDR3 DNA reads TGTGCCAGCAGCAGGGGCAGGGACGAGGCAGCCTACGAGCAGTACTTC. Protein product: CASSRGRDEAAYEQYF. The chain joins TRBV7-9 to TRBJ2-7, with D perhaps matching TRBD1 or TRBD2 (5 bases each). Germline CDR1 SEHNR, CDR2 FQNEAQ (reference sequence). The V gene lost 5 bases and the J gene lost 2 bases, with 19 bases spanning the gap. The CDR3 consists of 16 residues.

V is TRBV6-6 and J is TRBJ2-7; D remains ambiguous. CDR3 length: 12 residues. Germline assignment: CDR1 MNHNY and CDR2 SVGAGI (reference sequence). V was shortened by 4 bases and J by 1 base, with 5 bases between the two germline ends. The CDR3 bases are TGTGCCAGCAGTTTTGAGTCCTACGAGCAGTACTTC. It translates to CASSFESYEQYF.

The chain joins TRBV5-6 to TRBJ2-7, with 8 bases aligning to TRBD1. V dropped 4 bases and J dropped 6; count of bases not matched to a gene: 12. CDR1 and CDR2 (germline): SGHDT, YYEEEE. The CDR3 is 15 residues long. CDR3 in amino acids: CASSTNRGIFGEQYF. The CDR3 DNA reads TGTGCCAGCAGCACAAACAGGGGGATCTTTGGCGAGCAGTACTTC.

The chain is built from TRBV9 and TRBJ2-3, with TRBD2 matching over 16 bases. Germline CDR1 and CDR2: SGDLS and YYNGEE. The CDR3 extends over 17 amino acids. The trim removed 2 bases at V and 3 bases at J, leaving 3 bases unmatched. CDR3 bases: TGTGCCAGCAGCGTCGGGACTAGCGGGAGGGGGACAGATACGCAGTATTTT. It translates to CASSVGTSGRGTDTQYF.

The chain carries TRBV7-3 and TRBJ1-1; TRBD1 is a possible D gene (5 bases). Germline V gene lookup returns CDR1 SGHTA and CDR2 FQGTGA. V was clipped by 5 bases and J by 3 bases, with 10 bases between them. The CDR3 is 13 amino acids. The CDR3 DNA sequence: TGTGCCAGCAGCCGTCCGGGGGACACTGAAGCTTTCTTT. Translated: CASSRPGDTEAFF.

Here the CDR3 reads CASSIMSDSNSPLHF. The CDR3, as DNA: TGTGCCAGTAGTATAATGTCGGACAGCAATTCACCCCTCCACTTT. The rearrangement links TRBV19 to TRBJ1-6; D is perhaps TRBD1 (6 bases). Trimming shortened V by 2 bases and J by 7 bases, and 12 bases separated the two germline ends. The CDR3 runs to 15 residues. From germline, CDR1 is LNHDA and CDR2 SQIVND (reference sequence).

The CDR3 loop reads CASRVRAGDTEAFF. In DNA form, the CDR3 reads TGTGCCAGTAGAGTACGGGCCGGGGACACTGAAGCTTTCTTT. This chain links TRBV19 with TRBJ1-1; no reliable D call. With 6 bases removed from V and 3 bases from J, the gap between germline ends came to 14 bases. The length of the CDR3 is 14 residues. Germline V gene data show CDR1 as LNHDA and CDR2 as SQIVND (reference sequence).

This chain uses TRBV4-1 with TRBJ1-5; possible D gene TRBD1, 5 bases. Germline V CDR1 and CDR2: MGHRA, YSYEKL. The CDR3 loop spans 14 amino acids. V was clipped by 0 bases and J by 9 bases, with 12 bases between them. The CDR3 protein is CASSQDRADWPQHF. The CDR3 nucleotides are TGCGCCAGCAGCCAAGACAGGGCAGATTGGCCCCAGCATTTT.

This rearrangement joins TRBV11-3 to TRBJ2-3, with 7 bases identical to TRBD2. Germline trimming cut 6 bases from V and 1 base from J; bases unmatched to any gene: 7. Germline values: CDR1 SGHNT, CDR2 YENEEA. This CDR3 is built from 15 residues. CDR3 residues: CASSSFTSGTDTQYF. CDR3 DNA sequence: TGTGCCAGCAGTTCATTCACTAGCGGCACAGATACGCAGTATTTT.

The chain links TRBV27 to TRBJ1-1; D might be TRBD1 (5 bases). Germline V gives CDR1 MNHEY, CDR2 SMNVEV (reference sequence). The CDR3 consists of 13 residues. The V end was cut by 3 bases, the J end by 4 bases, with 9 bases between. CDR3 residues: CASSFGGGTEAFF. In DNA form, the CDR3 reads TGTGCCAGCAGTTTTGGTGGGGGCACTGAAGCTTTCTTT.

V gene TRBV5-8 combines with J gene TRBJ2-3, with 9 nucleotides matching TRBD1. The CDR3 length is 15 residues. Germline trimming cut 0 bases from V and 5 bases from J; bases unmatched to any gene: 4. Germline V gives CDR1 SGHTS, CDR2 YDEGEE. This CDR3 reads CASSLGQGVIDTQYF. The CDR3 DNA sequence: TGTGCCAGCAGCTTGGGACAGGGGGTGATAGATACGCAGTATTTT.

The gene calls are TRBV5-1 and TRBJ2-1; TRBD2 matches at 8 bases. The V and J ends lost 4 bases and 5 bases, in that order; junction bases with no gene match: 17. The CDR3 runs 18 residues. The germline V gene encodes CDR1 SGHRS and CDR2 YFSETQ. The chain's CDR3 is CASSKIAGRSVGDNEQFF. The DNA for the CDR3 is TGCGCCAGCAGCAAGATAGCGGGAAGATCGGTCGGGGACAATGAGCAGTTCTTC.

The chain joins TRBV6-8 to TRBJ2-3, with 10 bases lining up with TRBD2. V lost 4 bases and J lost 4; bases outside the gene matches: 20. In germline, CDR1 is MNHGY, CDR2 SAAAGT. The CDR3 has 20 residues. As DNA, the CDR3 is TGTGCCAGCAGTTTGGGACTTGGGACTAGCGTCGAGGGGGAATCAGATACGCAGTATTTT. It codes for CASSLGLGTSVEGESDTQYF.

The V gene is TRBV6-4, the J gene TRBJ1-2; the D is unclear. CDR1 MRHNA and CDR2 SNTAGT come from the germline V gene. V lost 5 bases to trimming and J lost 7 bases, with 23 bases between them. This CDR3 contains 16 residues. CDR3 residues: CASSTTRDNLGPGYTF. CDR3 nucleotide sequence: TGTGCCAGCAGTACTACCCGAGACAATCTAGGTCCTGGCTACACCTTC.

V is TRBV5-1 and J is TRBJ1-2; 9 bases are a match to TRBD1. The junction had 12 bases not matched to a gene; V was cut back by 4 bases and J by 2 bases. The CDR3 covers 17 residues. Germline lookup yields CDR1 SGHRS and CDR2 YFSETQ. DNA for the CDR3: TGCGCCAGCAGCCAAGGGACAGGGTTTATGGGAAACTATGGCTACACCTTC. It yields the protein CASSQGTGFMGNYGYTF.

The chain carries TRBV6-5 and TRBJ1-5; D gene ambiguous. V dropped 4 bases and J dropped 4 bases, with 8 bases sitting between them. The germline CDR1 and CDR2 sequences are MNHEY and SVGAGI. This CDR3 spans 13 amino acids. CDR3 bases: TGTGCCAGCAGTTCCGACCCGAATCAGCCCCAGCATTTT. It specifies CASSSDPNQPQHF.

The J gene is TRBJ2-3, the V gene TRBV28; no clear D. This CDR3 region has 12 residues. Germline V gene data show CDR1 as MDHEN and CDR2 as SYDVKM. Trimming took off 2 bases at V and 7 bases at J, with 7 bases between the two ends. CDR3 DNA: TGTGCCAGCAGTTTAACTCTGAATACGCAGTATTTT. Protein: CASSLTLNTQYF.

In its sample, this clone was seen once. This chain joins TRBV5-6 and TRBJ1-2, with D perhaps matching TRBD1 (6 bases). The V gene lost 1 base and the J gene lost 4 bases, with 23 bases spanning the gap. Germline V gene data show CDR1 as SGHDT and CDR2 as YYEEEE. CDR3 size: 18 residues. CDR3 sequence reads: CASSLSETGIRTFYGYTF. CDR3 DNA sequence: TGTGCCAGCAGCTTGTCGGAAACAGGGATCCGAACCTTCTATGGCTACACCTTC. Supplemented by reference TRBV5-6 and TRBJ1-2, the full variable domain reads DAGVTQSPTHLIKTRGQQVTLRCSPKSGHDTVSWYQQALGQGPQFIFQYYEEEERQRGNFPDRFSGHQFPNYSSELNVNALLLGDSALYLCASSLSETGIRTFYGYTFGSGTRLTVV.

The chain recombines TRBV6-5 with TRBJ2-5; unclear D gene. The ends were cut back, 5 bases at V and 0 bases at J, with 4 bases in the middle. The CDR3 runs to 12 residues. Germline lookup yields CDR1 MNHEY and CDR2 SVGAGI. This CDR3 is CASSRYQETQYF. As DNA, the CDR3 is TGTGCCAGCAGTAGATACCAAGAGACCCAGTACTTC.

This clone was recorded a few times. This chain links TRBV27 with TRBJ1-1; D remains unclear. This CDR3 is 13 amino acids long. CDR1 MNHEY and CDR2 SMNVEV come from the germline V gene (reference sequence). Trimming pared 4 bases from V and 4 bases from J, leaving 10 bases between. The CDR3 sequence: CASSSLWATEAFF. As DNA, the CDR3 is TGTGCCAGCAGTTCCCTCTGGGCCACTGAAGCTTTCTTT.

The CDR3 here is CASSVVIRRSSNQPQHF. The CDR3 DNA sequence: TGTGCCAGCAGCGTAGTAATCCGGAGGTCTAGCAATCAGCCCCAGCATTTT. The chain carries TRBV9 and TRBJ1-5; D ambiguous. Germline lookup yields CDR1 SGDLS and CDR2 YYNGEE. V lost 0 bases and J lost 0, with 13 bases in between. The CDR3 is made up of 17 amino acids.

The chain employs TRBV7-8 and TRBJ2-7; tentatively, D is TRBD1 or TRBD2 (6 bases each). CDR3 length equals 17 residues. Germline assignment: CDR1 SGHVS and CDR2 FQNEAQ. V shed 1 base and J shed 2 bases, with 18 bases lying between them. The DNA of the CDR3 is TGTGCCAGCAGCTTAGAATGGGCGGGGACACTCCCCTACGAGCAGTACTTC. It specifies CASSLEWAGTLPYEQYF. Looking up the rest from reference TRBV7-8 and TRBJ2-7 gives the full variable domain: GAGVSQSPRYKVAKRGQDVALRCDPISGHVSLFWYQQALGQGPEFLTYFQNEAQLDKSGLPSDRFFAERPEGSVSTLKIQRTQQEDSAVYLCASSLEWAGTLPYEQYFGPGTRLTVT.

Sample share makes this clone medium-sized. J is TRBJ2-2 and V is TRBV2; possible D gene TRBD1, 5 bases. The V gene lost 6 bases and the J gene lost 5 bases, with 19 bases spanning the gap. CDR3 length equals 16 residues. CDR1 and CDR2 from the germline V gene are SNHLY and FYNNEI. CDR3 loop: CASRPPGLVGTGELFF. CDR3 DNA sequence: TGTGCCAGCAGACCCCCAGGGTTGGTAGGAACCGGGGAGCTGTTTTTT.

V gene TRBV4-1 combines with J gene TRBJ1-1; D is unclear. Germline assignment: CDR1 MGHRA and CDR2 YSYEKL. The CDR3 runs to 14 residues. V lost 0 bases and J 3 bases, leaving 8 bases between the germline ends. The CDR3 spells CASSQEQEYTEAFF. For the CDR3, the DNA is TGCGCCAGCAGCCAAGAGCAGGAATACACTGAAGCTTTCTTT.

The V gene is TRBV7-2, the J gene TRBJ2-7; D uncertain. The CDR3 has 15 amino acids. V lost 5 bases to trimming and J lost 0 bases, with 14 bases between them. CDR1 and CDR2 from the germline V gene are SGHTA and FQGNSA. The CDR3 is CASSRAKLSSYEQYF. The DNA of the CDR3 is TGTGCCAGCAGCCGAGCAAAACTTTCCTCCTACGAGCAGTACTTC.

This chain joins TRBV18 and TRBJ2-7, with no clear D. CDR1 and CDR2 (germline): KGHSH, LQKENI. This CDR3 has 16 residues. V dropped 1 base and J dropped 4 bases, with 17 bases sitting between them. CDR3 amino acids: CASSPQQTLTKYEQYF. In nucleotides, the CDR3 is TGTGCCAGCTCACCACAACAGACCCTTACCAAATACGAGCAGTACTTC.